Given below is one TCR beta chain in context. Its antigen is undetermined. Generated by immunoSEQ multiplex PCR, the TCRdb table keeps only in-frame clones and is missing some. The data show about 78,000 clones, 80% to 90% seen once. Germline loops: CDR1 SGHAT, CDR2 FQNNGV. The CDR3 spans 17 residues. Trimming removed 2 bases from V and 0 bases from J; junction bases left unmatched: 8. Time point reported: blood 4 weeks post-SBRT, at nephrectomy. Regarding treatment: 15 Gy SBRT to primary tumor, nephrectomy 4 weeks later. The data originate from a study of radiation and T cells in renal cell carcinoma. Regarding the study as a whole: No pretreatment tumor biopsies were available for baseline clonotypes.

This receptor was obtained from a woman between 65 and 79 years old with renal cell carcinoma. V is TRBV11-2 and J is TRBJ2-7, with TRBD2 matching 9 bases. Sequenced material: blood, taken from a patient whose treatment included radiotherapy and nephrectomy. DNA of the CDR3: TGTGCCAGCAGCTTACTTATTAGCGGGGGATTCTCCTACGAGCAGTACTTC. Amino acids: CASSLLISGGFSYEQYF. Variable domain in full (rest from reference TRBV11-2 and TRBJ2-7): EAGVAQSPRYKIIEKRQSVAFWCNPISGHATLYWYQQILGQGPKLLIQFQNNGVVDDSQLPKDRFSAERLKGVDSTLKIQPAKLEDSAVYLCASSLLISGGFSYEQYFGPGTRLTVT.